The rows below give T cell receptor beta chains drawn from one sample of a study of blood T cell repertoires in COVID-19. Assay: immunoSEQ multiplex PCR; the TCRdb copy retains only in-frame clones and omits some. Of fewer than 250,000 clones in the sample, approximately 80% are singletons; the top ten hold less than 11%. The sequenced material came from peripheral blood. The receptors stem from an elderly woman with acute or convalescent COVID-19. The CDR3 runs from the conserved cysteine through the conserved F or W. The D gene is left open where the match is weak. The listing skips clone size in some rows; elsewhere it reads once, few, many or a size class.

cdr3_length,clone_size,j_call,d_call,v_call,cdr3_nt,cdr3_aa
17,NA,TRBJ2-7,TRBD2,TRBV28,TGTGCCAGCAGTTCGTTAACTAGCGGGAGCCCCTCCTACGAGCAGTACTTC,CASSSLTSGSPSYEQYF
16,NA,TRBJ1-2,TRBD1,TRBV4-3,TGCGCCAGCAGCCAGGGCAGGGGGCTGGAAGGGCTTGGCTACACCTTC,CASSQGRGLEGLGYTF
13,NA,TRBJ1-2,NA,TRBV2,TGTGCCAGCAGTGTGGACAGTTTTTATGGCTACACCTTC,CASSVDSFYGYTF
13,NA,TRBJ1-3,NA,TRBV2,TGTGCCAGCAGCCGGACAGATGGAAACACCATATATTTT,CASSRTDGNTIYF
14,NA,TRBJ2-2,NA,TRBV2,TGTGCCAGCAGTAACACAAGGAGAACCGGGGAGCTGTTTTTT,CASSNTRRTGELFF
13,NA,TRBJ2-3,TRBD2,TRBV27,TGTGCCAGCAGGGTGGCGGGAGACAGTACGCAGTATTTT,CASRVAGDSTQYF
12,NA,TRBJ2-2,NA,TRBV7-9,TGTGCCAGCAGCTACGGGTCCGGGGAGCTGTTTTTT,CASSYGSGELFF
12,NA,TRBJ1-6,NA,TRBV15,TGTGCCACCAGCCCGGGAAATTCACCCCTCCACTTT,CATSPGNSPLHF
14,NA,TRBJ1-2,TRBD1,TRBV6-6,TGTGCCAGCAACAGGGACAGGGGGCATTTTGGCTACACCTTC,CASNRDRGHFGYTF
17,NA,TRBJ2-1,NA,TRBV15,TGTGCCACCAGCAGAGTGGCGCTCCAGGCAAGGGGCAATGAGCAGTTCTTC,CATSRVALQARGNEQFF
16,few,TRBJ1-2,TRBD1,TRBV3-1/TRBV3-2,TGTGCCAGCAGCCATAATGCCGGGACAGTTTCGGGCGGCTACACCTTC,CASSHNAGTVSGGYTF
13,once,TRBJ2-2,NA,TRBV12-3/TRBV12-4,TGTGCCAGCAGCAGCGGGTACACCGGGGAGCTGTTTTTT,CASSSGYTGELFF
14,NA,TRBJ1-4,TRBD1,TRBV28,TGTGCCAGCAGTCGACAGGGGGGGATTGAAAAACTGTTTTTT,CASSRQGGIEKLFF
15,once,TRBJ2-3,TRBD1,TRBV7-9,TGTGCCAGCAGCTCCAGGGGGCTGCGCACAGATACGCAGTATTTT,CASSSRGLRTDTQYF
15,once,TRBJ1-3,NA,TRBV10-3,TGTGCCATCAGTGAGTCGAGTACGTCGGGAAACACCATATATTTT,CAISESSTSGNTIYF
13,NA,TRBJ2-7,TRBD1,TRBV5-4,TGTGCCAGCAGCTTACAGGGGGCGACCGAGCAGTACTTC,CASSLQGATEQYF
12,few,TRBJ2-7,NA,TRBV9,TGTGCCAGCAGCTTACAGGGTTACGAGCAGTACTTC,CASSLQGYEQYF
16,NA,TRBJ1-4,TRBD1,TRBV5-4,TGTGCCAGCAGCATCCAGGGGGTCTCTACTAATGAAAAACTGTTTTTT,CASSIQGVSTNEKLFF
14,once,TRBJ2-3,NA,TRBV7-2,TGTGCCAGCAGCTTAGCCTCGGGTTTTAATACGCAGTATTTT,CASSLASGFNTQYF
13,NA,TRBJ1-4,NA,TRBV30,TGTGCCTGGACAGGGCGAACGGGTGAAAAACTGTTTTTT,CAWTGRTGEKLFF
15,NA,TRBJ2-7,NA,TRBV27,TGTGCCAGCAGTTTATCGAACGGGACACCGTACGAGCAGTACTTC,CASSLSNGTPYEQYF
15,NA,TRBJ1-2,NA,TRBV5-1,TGCGCCAGCAGCATCCCGCTTACAAGCCCGAGGGACTACACCTTC,CASSIPLTSPRDYTF
16,NA,TRBJ2-3,TRBD2,TRBV19,TGTGCCAGTAGTATAAGGTTGGCGGGGGGCACAGATACGCAGTATTTT,CASSIRLAGGTDTQYF
15,NA,TRBJ1-4,NA,TRBV29-1,TGCAGCGTTGAAGGAGGTGACACAGGGACTGAAAAACTGTTTTTT,CSVEGGDTGTEKLFF
13,NA,TRBJ2-3,NA,TRBV3-1/TRBV3-2,TGTGCCAGCAGCCCTCACGGAGGCCGAACGCAGTATTTT,CASSPHGGRTQYF
14,NA,TRBJ2-7,NA,TRBV30,TGTGCCTGGAACGACCAGGGGCTCTCCTACGAGCAGTACTTC,CAWNDQGLSYEQYF
15,NA,TRBJ2-1,TRBD2,TRBV7-2,TGTGCCAGCAGCTTTGGTAGCGGGGAGTACAATGGGCAGTTCTTC,CASSFGSGEYNGQFF
16,NA,TRBJ1-6,NA,TRBV18,TGTGCCAGCTCACTCCGGGGCCCGGGGGATAATTCACCCCTCCACTTT,CASSLRGPGDNSPLHF
11,medium-sized,TRBJ2-7,NA,TRBV19,TGTGCCAGTGGGGCGGCTTACGAGCAGTACTTC,CASGAAYEQYF
11,NA,TRBJ2-4,NA,TRBV28,TGTGCCAGCAGTTTTGGGGGGACTCAGTACTTC,CASSFGGTQYF
12,NA,TRBJ2-7,NA,TRBV30,TGTGCCTGGAGTACCAACAGTTACGAGCAGTACTTC,CAWSTNSYEQYF
15,NA,TRBJ1-1,NA,TRBV11-3,TGTGCCAGCAGCTTTCTATCGACAGGTAACACTGAAGCTTTCTTT,CASSFLSTGNTEAFF
13,NA,TRBJ1-5,NA,TRBV12-3/TRBV12-4,TGTGCCAGCCGGCTGGGGGCCGATCAGCCCCAGCATTTT,CASRLGADQPQHF
16,once,TRBJ1-5,TRBD1,TRBV27,TGTGCCAGCAGTTTAACAGGGGGAACGGGCAATCAGCCCCAGCATTTT,CASSLTGGTGNQPQHF
16,NA,TRBJ2-7,TRBD1,TRBV4-3,TGCGCCAGCAGCCAAGTTTTCGGGACAGTCTCCTACGAGCAGTACTTC,CASSQVFGTVSYEQYF
12,many,TRBJ2-3,NA,TRBV12-5,TGTGCTAGTGGTTTGTTTCAAGGGGAGGAGTATTTT,CASGLFQGEEYF
14,NA,TRBJ2-3,NA,TRBV30,TGTGCCTGGAGCCCCCCACCGGGCACAGATACGCAGTATTTT,CAWSPPPGTDTQYF
14,many,TRBJ2-2,NA,TRBV5-1,TGCGCCAGCAGACAGGGACAGAACACCGGGGAGCTGTTTTTT,CASRQGQNTGELFF
14,NA,TRBJ2-3,NA,TRBV19,TGTGCCAGTAGTATTCAGGGTGTCACAGATACGCAGTATTTT,CASSIQGVTDTQYF
15,NA,TRBJ1-2,TRBD1,TRBV7-8,TGTGCCAGCAGCCCGAACAGGGGAGCTAACTATGGCTACACCTTC,CASSPNRGANYGYTF
13,NA,TRBJ2-5,NA,TRBV6-4,TGTGCCAGCAGCCGTACTAGGGAAGAGACCCAGTACTTC,CASSRTREETQYF
16,NA,TRBJ2-3,TRBD1,TRBV7-9,TGTGCCAGCAGCTTAGGGGGACAGGGAACCACAGATACGCAGTATTTT,CASSLGGQGTTDTQYF
16,NA,TRBJ2-3,TRBD2,TRBV5-1,TGCGCCAGCAGCTTGGTTGGCGGGGGGAACACAGATACGCAGTATTTT,CASSLVGGGNTDTQYF